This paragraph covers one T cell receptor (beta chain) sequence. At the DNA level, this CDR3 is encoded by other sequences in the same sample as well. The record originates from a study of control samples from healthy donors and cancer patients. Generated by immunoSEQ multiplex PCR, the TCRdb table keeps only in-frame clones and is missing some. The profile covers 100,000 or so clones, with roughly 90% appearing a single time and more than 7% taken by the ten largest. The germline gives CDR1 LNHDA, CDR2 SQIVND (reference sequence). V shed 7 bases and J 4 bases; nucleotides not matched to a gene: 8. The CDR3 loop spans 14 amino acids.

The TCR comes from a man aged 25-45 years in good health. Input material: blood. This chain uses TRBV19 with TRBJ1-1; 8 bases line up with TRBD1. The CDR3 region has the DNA TGTGCCAGTACGCAACAGGGGGTCGGCACTGAAGCTTTCTTT. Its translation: CASTQQGVGTEAFF. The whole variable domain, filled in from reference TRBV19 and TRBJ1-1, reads DGGITQSPKYLFRKEGQNVTLSCEQNLNHDAMYWYRQDPGQGLRLIYYSQIVNDFQKGDIAEGYSVSREKKESFPLTVTSAQKNPTAFYLCASTQQGVGTEAFFGQGTRLTVV.